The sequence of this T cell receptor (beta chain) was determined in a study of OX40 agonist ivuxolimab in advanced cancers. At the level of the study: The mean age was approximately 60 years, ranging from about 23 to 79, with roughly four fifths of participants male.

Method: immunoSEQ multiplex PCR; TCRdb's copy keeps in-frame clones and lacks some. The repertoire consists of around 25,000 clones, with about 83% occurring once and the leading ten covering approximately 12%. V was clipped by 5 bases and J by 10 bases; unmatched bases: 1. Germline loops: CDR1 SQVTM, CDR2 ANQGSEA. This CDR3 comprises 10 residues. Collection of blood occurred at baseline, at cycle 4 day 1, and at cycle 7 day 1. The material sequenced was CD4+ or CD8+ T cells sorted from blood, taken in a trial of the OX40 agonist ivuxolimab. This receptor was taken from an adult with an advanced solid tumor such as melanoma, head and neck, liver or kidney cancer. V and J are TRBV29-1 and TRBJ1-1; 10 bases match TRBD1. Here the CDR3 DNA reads TGCAGCGTTTGGACAGGGGGAGCTTTCTTT. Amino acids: CSVWTGGAFF.